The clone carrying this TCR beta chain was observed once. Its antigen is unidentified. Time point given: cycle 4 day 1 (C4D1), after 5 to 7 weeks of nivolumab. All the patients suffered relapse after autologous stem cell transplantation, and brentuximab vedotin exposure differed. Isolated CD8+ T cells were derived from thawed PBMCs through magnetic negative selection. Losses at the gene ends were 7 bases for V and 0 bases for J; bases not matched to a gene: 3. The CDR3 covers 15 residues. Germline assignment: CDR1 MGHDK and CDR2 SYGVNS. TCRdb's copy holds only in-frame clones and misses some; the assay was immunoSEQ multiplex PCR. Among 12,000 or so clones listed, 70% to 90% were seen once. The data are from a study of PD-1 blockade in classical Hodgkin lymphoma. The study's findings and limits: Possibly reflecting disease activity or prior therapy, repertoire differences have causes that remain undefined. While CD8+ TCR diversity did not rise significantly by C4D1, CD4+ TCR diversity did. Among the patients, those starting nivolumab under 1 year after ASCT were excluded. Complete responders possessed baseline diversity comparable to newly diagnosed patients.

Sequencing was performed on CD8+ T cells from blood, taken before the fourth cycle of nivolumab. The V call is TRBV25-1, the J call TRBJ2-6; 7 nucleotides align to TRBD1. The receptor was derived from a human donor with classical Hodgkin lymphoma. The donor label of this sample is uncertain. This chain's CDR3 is CASTTGDSGANVLTF. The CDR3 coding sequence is TGTGCCAGCACCACAGGGGACTCTGGGGCCAACGTCCTGACTTTC. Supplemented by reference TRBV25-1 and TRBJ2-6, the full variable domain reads EADIYQTPRYLVIGTGKKITLECSQTMGHDKMYWYQQDPGMELHLIHYSYGVNSTEKGDLSSESTVSRIRTEHFPLTLESARPSHTSQYLCASTTGDSGANVLTFGAGSRLTVL.